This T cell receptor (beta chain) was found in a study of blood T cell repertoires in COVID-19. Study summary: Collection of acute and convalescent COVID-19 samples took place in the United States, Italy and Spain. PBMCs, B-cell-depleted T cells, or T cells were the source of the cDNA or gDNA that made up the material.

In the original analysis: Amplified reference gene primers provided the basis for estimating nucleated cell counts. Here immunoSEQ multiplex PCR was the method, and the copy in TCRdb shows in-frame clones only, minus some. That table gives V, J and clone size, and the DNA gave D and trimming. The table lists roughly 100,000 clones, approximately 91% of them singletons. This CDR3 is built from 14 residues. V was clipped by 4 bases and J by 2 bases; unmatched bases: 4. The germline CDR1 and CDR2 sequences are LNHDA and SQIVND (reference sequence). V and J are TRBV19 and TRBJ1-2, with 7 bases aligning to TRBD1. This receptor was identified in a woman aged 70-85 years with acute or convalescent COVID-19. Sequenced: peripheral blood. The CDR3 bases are TGTGCCAGTAGTACTTGGGACAGAAACTATGGCTACACCTTC. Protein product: CASSTWDRNYGYTF.